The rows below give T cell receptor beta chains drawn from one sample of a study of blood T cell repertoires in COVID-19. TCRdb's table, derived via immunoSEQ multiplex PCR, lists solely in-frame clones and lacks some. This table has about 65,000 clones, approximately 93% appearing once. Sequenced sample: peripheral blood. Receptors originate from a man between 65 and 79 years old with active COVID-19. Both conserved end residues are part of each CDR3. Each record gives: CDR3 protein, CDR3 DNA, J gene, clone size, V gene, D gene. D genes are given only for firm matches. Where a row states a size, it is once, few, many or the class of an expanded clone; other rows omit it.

CDR3aa: CASSSSAGTQYF; CDR3nt: TGTGCCAGCAGCTCTTCAGCGGGAACGCAGTATTTT; j_gene: TRBJ2-3; abundance: -; v_gene: TRBV7-2; d_gene: TRBD2
CDR3aa: CASSLDGGQGEAFF; CDR3nt: TGCGCCAGCAGCTTGGATGGGGGACAAGGTGAAGCTTTCTTT; j_gene: TRBJ1-1; abundance: -; v_gene: TRBV5-1; d_gene: -
CDR3aa: CASGFATGTGGSATYEQYF; CDR3nt: TGTGCTAGTGGTTTTGCAACCGGGACAGGGGGCTCGGCTACCTACGAGCAGTACTTC; j_gene: TRBJ2-7; abundance: once; v_gene: TRBV12-5; d_gene: TRBD1
CDR3aa: CASSKWGGPDTEAFF; CDR3nt: TGTGCCAGCAGTAAATGGGGGGGCCCCGACACTGAAGCTTTCTTT; j_gene: TRBJ1-1; abundance: -; v_gene: TRBV6-5; d_gene: -
CDR3aa: CASSQDFLAERNYEQYF; CDR3nt: TGCGCCAGCAGCCAAGATTTCCTAGCGGAACGGAACTACGAGCAGTACTTC; j_gene: TRBJ2-7; abundance: -; v_gene: TRBV4-3; d_gene: TRBD2
CDR3aa: CATSAPVGARGDYGYTF; CDR3nt: TGTGCCACCAGTGCCCCGGTAGGGGCCCGGGGGGACTATGGCTACACCTTC; j_gene: TRBJ1-2; abundance: -; v_gene: TRBV24-1; d_gene: -
CDR3aa: CASSYGVQQGQETQYF; CDR3nt: TGTGCCAGCAGTTACGGGGTTCAACAGGGGCAAGAGACCCAGTACTTC; j_gene: TRBJ2-5; abundance: -; v_gene: TRBV6-2/TRBV6-3; d_gene: TRBD1
CDR3aa: CASLYRDTQYF; CDR3nt: TGTGCCAGCCTCTACAGGGATACGCAGTATTTT; j_gene: TRBJ2-3; abundance: -; v_gene: TRBV12-3/TRBV12-4; d_gene: -
CDR3aa: CASSVLGQGASGELFF; CDR3nt: TGCGCCAGCAGCGTTTTGGGACAGGGGGCTTCCGGGGAGCTGTTTTTT; j_gene: TRBJ2-2; abundance: -; v_gene: TRBV10-1; d_gene: TRBD1
CDR3aa: CASSFGTVEDTQYF; CDR3nt: TGTGCCAGCAGCTTTGGGACTGTAGAAGATACGCAGTATTTT; j_gene: TRBJ2-3; abundance: -; v_gene: TRBV7-9; d_gene: -
CDR3aa: CAISETGSRSSYNEQFF; CDR3nt: TGTGCCATCAGTGAGACCGGGAGCCGGAGCTCCTACAATGAGCAGTTCTTC; j_gene: TRBJ2-1; abundance: -; v_gene: TRBV10-3; d_gene: -
CDR3aa: CASSLVWARGGSPTDTQYF; CDR3nt: TGTGCCAGCAGCCTTGTTTGGGCGCGGGGGGGGTCCCCCACAGATACGCAGTATTTT; j_gene: TRBJ2-3; abundance: -; v_gene: TRBV6-2/TRBV6-3; d_gene: TRBD2
CDR3aa: CASSQDRGVGELFF; CDR3nt: TGCGCCAGCAGCCAGGACAGGGGGGTCGGGGAGCTGTTTTTT; j_gene: TRBJ2-2; abundance: -; v_gene: TRBV4-1; d_gene: TRBD1
CDR3aa: CAIRDRGQGNTEAFF; CDR3nt: TGTGCCATCAGGGACAGGGGGCAAGGGAACACTGAAGCTTTCTTT; j_gene: TRBJ1-1; abundance: once; v_gene: TRBV10-3; d_gene: TRBD1
CDR3aa: CASSYRLQETQYF; CDR3nt: TGTGCCAGCAGTTACCGGTTACAAGAGACCCAGTACTTC; j_gene: TRBJ2-5; abundance: -; v_gene: TRBV6-5; d_gene: -
CDR3aa: CATSDLHSGGSHEQFF; CDR3nt: TGTGCCACCAGTGATTTGCACAGCGGGGGGTCCCATGAGCAGTTCTTC; j_gene: TRBJ2-1; abundance: once; v_gene: TRBV24-1; d_gene: TRBD2
CDR3aa: CASSIGGGPFGQPQHF; CDR3nt: TGTGCCAGTAGTATCGGGGGGGGGCCCTTTGGTCAGCCCCAGCATTTT; j_gene: TRBJ1-5; abundance: -; v_gene: TRBV19; d_gene: -
CDR3aa: CASSPSGSSYNEQFF; CDR3nt: TGTGCCAGCAGCCCAAGCGGTAGCTCCTACAATGAGCAGTTCTTC; j_gene: TRBJ2-1; abundance: -; v_gene: TRBV13; d_gene: -
CDR3aa: CASSLWQVNTEAFF; CDR3nt: TGTGCCAGCAGCTTATGGCAGGTGAACACTGAAGCTTTCTTT; j_gene: TRBJ1-1; abundance: -; v_gene: TRBV7-2; d_gene: -
CDR3aa: CASSLAPTSTDTQYF; CDR3nt: TGTGCCAGCAGCTTAGCGCCGACTAGCACAGATACGCAGTATTTT; j_gene: TRBJ2-3; abundance: -; v_gene: TRBV7-6; d_gene: -
CDR3aa: CASSPPLLAGGRSYNEQFF; CDR3nt: TGTGCCAGCAGTCCTCCCCTCCTAGCGGGGGGACGCTCCTACAATGAGCAGTTCTTC; j_gene: TRBJ2-1; abundance: -; v_gene: TRBV7-9; d_gene: TRBD2
CDR3aa: CASSTRTLRDSTPLNTEAFF; CDR3nt: TGCGCCAGCAGCACGCGGACCCTCAGGGACAGTACCCCTCTGAACACTGAAGCTTTCTTT; j_gene: TRBJ1-1; abundance: -; v_gene: TRBV4-1; d_gene: TRBD1
CDR3aa: CATSVGSGGLDTGELFF; CDR3nt: TGTGCCACCAGTGTAGGTAGCGGGGGATTGGACACCGGGGAGCTGTTTTTT; j_gene: TRBJ2-2; abundance: -; v_gene: TRBV24-1; d_gene: TRBD2
CDR3aa: CASSVGGTSGTPGDTQYF; CDR3nt: TGTGCCAGCAGCGTAGGGGGGACTAGCGGGACCCCCGGAGATACGCAGTATTTT; j_gene: TRBJ2-3; abundance: -; v_gene: TRBV9; d_gene: TRBD2
CDR3aa: CASSLGGAQPQHF; CDR3nt: TGTGCCAGCAGCTTAGGTGGGGCTCAGCCCCAGCATTTT; j_gene: TRBJ1-5; abundance: few; v_gene: TRBV11-2; d_gene: -
CDR3aa: CASSLIYSYEQYF; CDR3nt: TGTGCCAGCAGTTTAATATACAGCTACGAGCAGTACTTC; j_gene: TRBJ2-7; abundance: -; v_gene: TRBV27; d_gene: -
CDR3aa: CASSQDLVGQANNEKLFF; CDR3nt: TGCGCCAGCAGCCAAGATCTGGTGGGGCAGGCTAATAATGAAAAACTGTTTTTT; j_gene: TRBJ1-4; abundance: once; v_gene: TRBV4-1; d_gene: -
CDR3aa: CASSLVRTNYGYTF; CDR3nt: TGTGCCAGCAGCTTGGTCAGGACTAACTATGGCTACACCTTC; j_gene: TRBJ1-2; abundance: once; v_gene: TRBV5-5; d_gene: -
CDR3aa: CAISARGRVLTGANVLTF; CDR3nt: TGTGCCATCAGTGCCAGGGGCAGGGTGTTAACTGGGGCCAACGTCCTGACTTTC; j_gene: TRBJ2-6; abundance: -; v_gene: TRBV10-3; d_gene: -
CDR3aa: CASSYLVGSYEQYF; CDR3nt: TGTGCCAGCAGTTATTTGGTGGGGAGCTACGAGCAGTACTTC; j_gene: TRBJ2-7; abundance: once; v_gene: TRBV6-6; d_gene: -
CDR3aa: CASRNSQGGPGELFF; CDR3nt: TGTGCCAGCAGAAACTCCCAGGGGGGCCCGGGGGAGCTGTTTTTT; j_gene: TRBJ2-2; abundance: -; v_gene: TRBV6-5; d_gene: -
CDR3aa: CASSEWVAGAPYEQYF; CDR3nt: TGTGCCAGCAGTGAATGGGTAGCGGGGGCTCCCTACGAGCAGTACTTC; j_gene: TRBJ2-7; abundance: once; v_gene: TRBV6-1; d_gene: TRBD2
CDR3aa: CASSEYILQGSGLDGYTF; CDR3nt: TGTGCCAGCAGTGAATATATTCTACAGGGGTCAGGGTTAGATGGCTACACCTTC; j_gene: TRBJ1-2; abundance: -; v_gene: TRBV25-1; d_gene: TRBD1
CDR3aa: CASSLLDRAWGEGYTF; CDR3nt: TGTGCCAGCAGCTTATTGGACAGGGCGTGGGGAGAAGGCTACACCTTC; j_gene: TRBJ1-2; abundance: -; v_gene: TRBV5-5; d_gene: TRBD1
CDR3aa: CASSGTRGGRGFFSNTEAFF; CDR3nt: TGTGCCAGCAGCGGTACTAGAGGCGGCAGGGGGTTTTTTTCAAACACTGAAGCTTTCTTT; j_gene: TRBJ1-1; abundance: once; v_gene: TRBV5-8; d_gene: TRBD1
CDR3aa: CASSRVAAGGETQYF; CDR3nt: TGTGCCAGCAGCCGCGTGGCGGCCGGTGGGGAGACCCAGTACTTC; j_gene: TRBJ2-5; abundance: -; v_gene: TRBV4-2; d_gene: -
CDR3aa: CASSTWDRYEQYF; CDR3nt: TGTGCCAGCAGCACATGGGACAGATACGAGCAGTACTTC; j_gene: TRBJ2-7; abundance: few; v_gene: TRBV25-1; d_gene: TRBD1
CDR3aa: CASSLASGIEAFF; CDR3nt: TGTGCCAGCAGCTTGGCATCGGGGATTGAAGCTTTCTTT; j_gene: TRBJ1-1; abundance: -; v_gene: TRBV5-4; d_gene: -
CDR3aa: CASSAGTGDGNQPQHF; CDR3nt: TGTGCCAGCAGCGCCGGGACAGGGGACGGGAATCAGCCCCAGCATTTT; j_gene: TRBJ1-5; abundance: -; v_gene: TRBV11-1; d_gene: TRBD1
CDR3aa: CASSLEGTQYF; CDR3nt: TGTGCCAGCAGCTTAGAGGGAACGCAGTATTTT; j_gene: TRBJ2-3; abundance: once; v_gene: TRBV5-4; d_gene: -
CDR3aa: CASSFGRPNEKLFF; CDR3nt: TGCGCCAGCAGCTTCGGCAGGCCAAATGAAAAACTGTTTTTT; j_gene: TRBJ1-4; abundance: -; v_gene: TRBV5-1; d_gene: -
CDR3aa: CASSLLTSGHVDTQYF; CDR3nt: TGCGCCAGCAGCCTCCTTACTAGCGGACATGTGGATACGCAGTATTTT; j_gene: TRBJ2-3; abundance: -; v_gene: TRBV5-1; d_gene: TRBD2
CDR3aa: CASSQGLAGGRETQYF; CDR3nt: TGTGCCAGCAGCCAGGGACTAGCGGGGGGCCGGGAGACCCAGTACTTC; j_gene: TRBJ2-5; abundance: -; v_gene: TRBV11-3; d_gene: TRBD2
CDR3aa: CASAAGGNSPLHF; CDR3nt: TGTGCCAGCGCCGCAGGTGGTAATTCACCCCTCCACTTT; j_gene: TRBJ1-6; abundance: -; v_gene: TRBV18; d_gene: -
CDR3aa: CASSPRGPNPGELFF; CDR3nt: TGTGCCAGCAGCCCACGGGGTCCCAATCCCGGGGAGCTGTTTTTT; j_gene: TRBJ2-2; abundance: -; v_gene: TRBV6-5; d_gene: -
CDR3aa: CASSLVGYQDGELFF; CDR3nt: TGTGCCAGCAGCTTAGTCGGGTATCAAGACGGGGAGCTGTTTTTT; j_gene: TRBJ2-2; abundance: -; v_gene: TRBV11-2; d_gene: -
CDR3aa: CASKQDRGGTDTQYF; CDR3nt: TGTGCCAGCAAACAAGACAGGGGTGGCACAGATACGCAGTATTTT; j_gene: TRBJ2-3; abundance: -; v_gene: TRBV2; d_gene: TRBD1
CDR3aa: CASSYTGGQPQHF; CDR3nt: TGTGCCAGCAGTTACACGGGGGGTCAGCCCCAGCATTTT; j_gene: TRBJ1-5; abundance: -; v_gene: TRBV6-5; d_gene: -
CDR3aa: CASSSTQGMFTDTQYF; CDR3nt: TGTGCCAGCAGTTCAACACAGGGAATGTTCACAGATACGCAGTATTTT; j_gene: TRBJ2-3; abundance: -; v_gene: TRBV11-2; d_gene: -
CDR3aa: CASSLFTGTGGTEQFF; CDR3nt: TGTGCCAGCAGCTTGTTCACCGGGACAGGGGGGACTGAGCAGTTCTTC; j_gene: TRBJ2-1; abundance: -; v_gene: TRBV5-8; d_gene: TRBD1
CDR3aa: CASSSGQVNEKLFF; CDR3nt: TGTGCCAGCAGTTCGGGACAAGTCAATGAAAAACTGTTTTTT; j_gene: TRBJ1-4; abundance: -; v_gene: TRBV5-4; d_gene: -
CDR3aa: CASSSVGTEYF; CDR3nt: TGTGCCAGCAGCAGCGTCGGGACTGAATACTTC; j_gene: TRBJ2-5; abundance: -; v_gene: TRBV28; d_gene: -
CDR3aa: CASSFFYLAGGNLAKNIQYF; CDR3nt: TGTGCCAGCAGTTTTTTTTATCTAGCGGGGGGCAACCTAGCCAAAAACATTCAGTACTTC; j_gene: TRBJ2-4; abundance: -; v_gene: TRBV28; d_gene: TRBD2
CDR3aa: CASSGQGGSGELFF; CDR3nt: TGTGCCAGCTCGGGGCAGGGGGGCTCCGGGGAGCTGTTTTTT; j_gene: TRBJ2-2; abundance: -; v_gene: TRBV2; d_gene: -
CDR3aa: CASSLGRWDKNTEAFF; CDR3nt: TGTGCCAGCAGCTTGGGTAGATGGGACAAGAACACTGAAGCTTTCTTT; j_gene: TRBJ1-1; abundance: -; v_gene: TRBV5-4; d_gene: -
CDR3aa: CASSYSRAQETQYF; CDR3nt: TGTGCCAGCAGTTACTCGAGGGCTCAAGAGACCCAGTACTTC; j_gene: TRBJ2-5; abundance: once; v_gene: TRBV6-2/TRBV6-3; d_gene: -
CDR3aa: CASSHPSGSFRSGNTIYF; CDR3nt: TGTGCCAGCAGCCACCCCTCAGGCTCTTTTCGCTCTGGAAACACCATATATTTT; j_gene: TRBJ1-3; abundance: -; v_gene: TRBV3-1/TRBV3-2; d_gene: -
CDR3aa: CASSRRLAGGTGELFF; CDR3nt: TGTGCCAGCAGCCGCCGACTAGCGGGGGGAACCGGGGAGCTGTTTTTT; j_gene: TRBJ2-2; abundance: few; v_gene: TRBV6-6; d_gene: TRBD2
CDR3aa: CASSFRAAGELFF; CDR3nt: TGTGCCAGCAGTTTCAGGGCGGCCGGGGAGCTGTTTTTT; j_gene: TRBJ2-2; abundance: -; v_gene: TRBV12-3/TRBV12-4; d_gene: -
CDR3aa: CASSRGGGTYSEQFF; CDR3nt: TGTGCCAGCTCACGAGGCGGGGGGACGTACAGTGAGCAGTTCTTC; j_gene: TRBJ2-1; abundance: -; v_gene: TRBV18; d_gene: TRBD2